These 25 T cell receptor beta chains came from one sample sequenced in a study of CD8 T cells in ankylosing spondylitis. Their antigen targets remain unknown. Study findings and constraints: One TCR beta motif, made up of about 8 highly homologous variants, appeared characteristic of ankylosing spondylitis blood.

Using its own MiXCR run on the 5' RACE reads, TCRdb lists one record per CDR3 protein. This table holds some 220,000 distinct CDR3 sequences, approximately 7.4% found once. The sample was blood, either unsorted or a sorted T cell fraction (not recorded which). The receptors originated from a male donor with ankylosing spondylitis.

Ten or more counts support this clonotype. The chain joins TRBV6-1 to TRBJ1-1, with TRBD1 as a possible D gene (5 bases). Trimming took off 6 bases at V and 2 bases at J, with 19 bases between the two ends. Germline V lookup: CDR1 MNHNS, CDR2 SASEGT. CDR3 length equals 16 residues. CDR3 coding DNA: TGTGCCAGCAGCCCTCGGGGAGGGGCTTTAAACACTGAAGCTTTCTTT. Translated: CASSPRGGALNTEAFF.

This clonotype was seen repeatedly, ten times or more. The chain is built from TRBV2 and TRBJ2-1; 11 bases fit TRBD2. The CDR3 length is 18 residues. Germline V gene sequence: CDR1 SNHLY, CDR2 FYNNEI. With V trimmed by 2 bases and J by 2 bases, 8 bases remained unmatched. In DNA form, the CDR3 reads TGTGCCAGCAGTGAACGTACTAGCGGGAGTAGTCCCTACAATGAGCAGTTCTTC. It codes for CASSERTSGSSPYNEQFF.

This clonotype was recorded at least ten times. This chain joins TRBV20-1 and TRBJ1-2, with D uncertain. With 4 bases removed from V and 8 bases from J, the gap between germline ends came to 17 bases. The CDR3 sequence is 13 residues long. CDR1 DFQATT and CDR2 SNEGSKA come from the germline V gene (reference sequence). The CDR3 is CSANGLLGAGYTF. The CDR3 coding sequence is TGCAGTGCTAACGGACTCCTGGGCGCGGGCTACACCTTC.

There are many counts of this clonotype. CDR3 sequence: CASIPPGLAGNEQFF. The DNA of the CDR3 is TGTGCCAGCATTCCCCCGGGACTAGCGGGCAATGAGCAGTTCTTC. V usage is TRBV5-5 and J usage is TRBJ2-1; 12 bases line up with TRBD2. Unmatched junction bases numbered 7, after V lost 6 bases and J lost 6 bases. The CDR3 is made up of 15 amino acids. Germline CDR1 and CDR2: SGHKS and YYEKEE (reference sequence).

This rearrangement joins TRBV7-3 to TRBJ2-4, with 8 positions matching TRBD2. Germline V gives CDR1 SGHTA, CDR2 FQGTGA. The CDR3 has 18 amino acids. Trimming took 5 bases from V and 11 from J; bases not matched to a gene: 23. CDR3 DNA sequence: TGTGCCAGCAGCCACGAGGCCTGGAATCCTACGGGGGGGTCCTTTCAGTACTTC. It translates to CASSHEAWNPTGGSFQYF.

This clonotype appeared many times. This chain connects TRBV9 to TRBJ2-3; TRBD1 matches 9 bases. After removal of 3 bases from V and 6 bases from J, the junction contained 5 bases not matched to a gene. The CDR3 sequence is 14 residues long. Per the germline V gene, CDR1 is SGDLS and CDR2 is YYNGEE. CDR3 coding DNA: TGTGCCAGCAGCGCCTGGACAGGGGACGATACGCAGTATTTT. It yields the protein CASSAWTGDDTQYF.

This chain joins TRBV25-1 and TRBJ2-1; D is perhaps TRBD1 (5 bases). The CDR3 is made up of 11 amino acids. Germline V lookup: CDR1 MGHDK, CDR2 SYGVNS. Between the trimmed V and J ends, which lost 8 bases and 4 bases, there was a span of 6 bases. CDR3 DNA sequence: TGTGCCAGCGGGGCTTACAATGAGCAGTTCTTC. Translating it yields CASGAYNEQFF.

This clonotype was seen many times. The chain is built from TRBV27 and TRBJ2-1; the match to TRBD2 covers 10 bases. CDR3 length equals 18 residues. CDR1 is MNHEY and CDR2 is SMNVEV in the germline V gene (reference sequence). The J segment lost 0 bases and the V segment lost 2 bases, leaving 7 bases of the junction unmatched. The CDR3 loop reads CASSLPGLAADSYNEQFF. CDR3 bases: TGTGCCAGCAGTTTACCAGGACTAGCGGCCGACTCCTACAATGAGCAGTTCTTC.

This clonotype was seen many times. The CDR3, as DNA: TGTGCCAGCAGCCCCGTCCAGCGAGAGACCCAGTACTTC. Translated, it gives CASSPVQRETQYF. V usage is TRBV6-6 and J usage is TRBJ2-5; D ambiguous. Germline lookup yields CDR1 MNHNY and CDR2 SVGAGI (reference sequence). The CDR3 is made up of 13 amino acids. Trimming pared 6 bases from V and 4 bases from J, leaving 12 bases between.

This clonotype was observed a few times. The conserved phenylalanine or tryptophan normally closing the CDR3 is absent here, so this likely arose from a read error. The chain employs TRBV7-8 and TRBJ2-2; D is unresolved. The CDR3 consists of 16 residues. Trimming left V 5 bases short and J 0 bases short, with 13 bases between. CDR1 and CDR2 from the germline V gene are SGHVS and FQNEAQ. The CDR3 DNA sequence: TGTGCCAGCAGCCTTCGACTGGGTACGAACACCGGGGAGCTGTTTCTT. It specifies CASSLRLGTNTGELFL.

Ten or more counts support this clonotype. The chain combines TRBV29-1 with TRBJ1-1; D is perhaps TRBD1 (6 bases). V dropped 3 bases and J dropped 2 bases, with 19 bases sitting between them. CDR1 and CDR2 from the germline V gene are SQVTM and ANQGSEA. CDR3 size: 16 residues. In DNA form, the CDR3 reads TGCAGCGTTGATCAAGGGGCAGGGGTTGCTAACACTGAAGCTTTCTTT. It encodes CSVDQGAGVANTEAFF. Based on the CDR3 plus reference TRBV29-1 and TRBJ1-1, the full variable domain is SAVISQKPSRDICQRGTSLTIQCQVDSQVTMMFWYRQQPGQSLTLIATANQGSEATYESGFVIDKFPISRPNLTFSTLTVSNMSPEDSSIYLCSVDQGAGVANTEAFFGQGTRLTVV.

The chain links TRBV11-1 to TRBJ2-7; tentatively, D is TRBD1 (8 bases). CDR3 length equals 20 residues. Trimming took off 4 bases at V and 3 bases at J, with 31 bases between the two ends. The germline gives CDR1 SGHAT, CDR2 FQDESV (reference sequence). CDR3 DNA sequence: TGTGCCAGCAGCTCTCCGCGGGGGTCGAGACAGGGGATAAATTTCTACGAGCAGTACTTC. It codes for CASSSPRGSRQGINFYEQYF.

This clonotype was detected ten times or more. CDR3 nucleotides: TGTGCCAGCAGTTACTCGACCTATAATTCACCCCTCCACTTT. Translated, it gives CASSYSTYNSPLHF. The rearrangement uses TRBV6-5 and TRBJ1-6; unclear D gene. CDR3 size: 14 residues. CDR1 MNHEY and CDR2 SVGAGI come from the germline V gene. Trimming removed 0 bases at V and 2 bases at J, with 2 bases between.

The J gene is TRBJ1-6, the V gene TRBV12-3 or TRBV12-4, with TRBD1 matching 9 bases. The CDR3 contains 16 residues. V gave up 3 bases and J gave up 9 bases; unmatched junction bases: 9. The CDR3 region has the DNA TGTGCCAGCAGTTTCCTTACGGGACAGGGAATTTCACCCCTCCACTTT. This sequence encodes CASSFLTGQGISPLHF.

Ten or more counts support this clonotype. V and J are TRBV13 and TRBJ2-7, with D perhaps being TRBD1 or TRBD2 (7 bases each). The germline V gene encodes CDR1 PRHDT and CDR2 FYEKMQ (reference sequence). This CDR3 spans 12 amino acids. V lost 7 bases to trimming and J lost 5 bases, with 12 bases between them. CDR3 DNA: TGTGCCAGCACCCAGGGGGGGGACGAGCAGTACTTC. Translation: CASTQGGDEQYF.

This clonotype occurred a few times. The chain links TRBV30 to TRBJ2-1; D is unclear. Germline loops: CDR1 GTSNPN, CDR2 SVGIG (reference sequence). This CDR3 has 11 residues. Trimming removed 3 bases from V and 4 bases from J, with 4 bases in between. The CDR3 reads CAWREYNEQFF. DNA of the CDR3: TGTGCCTGGAGGGAGTACAATGAGCAGTTCTTC.

The rearrangement uses TRBV20-1 and TRBJ2-7; D is uncertain. This CDR3 spans 12 amino acids. Trimming stripped 7 bases from V and 0 bases from J, with 10 bases between. Germline V gene sequence: CDR1 DFQATT, CDR2 SNEGSKA (reference sequence). The CDR3 bases are TGCAGTGTACACAGCCTCTCCTACGAGCAGTACTTC. This gives the protein CSVHSLSYEQYF.

This clonotype has at least ten counts. The J gene is TRBJ2-7, the V gene TRBV11-2, with 8 bases that match TRBD2. The V gene's germline CDR1 is SGHAT and CDR2 FQNNGV. J was trimmed by 1 base and V by 1 base; bases with no gene match: 3. The CDR3 is 15 amino acids. The CDR3 region is CASSLGAGVSYEQYF. The CDR3 DNA reads TGTGCCAGCAGCTTAGGAGCGGGGGTTTCCTACGAGCAGTACTTC.

This clonotype was seen many times. The V and J genes are TRBV27 and TRBJ2-4, with D possibly TRBD1 on 5 matching bases. The V end was cut by 2 bases, the J end by 12 bases, with 11 bases between. This CDR3 region has 12 residues. Germline V lookup: CDR1 MNHEY, CDR2 SMNVEV (reference sequence). The CDR3 DNA reads TGTGCCAGCAGTTTACAGGGTCACCATCAGTACTTC. As protein: CASSLQGHHQYF.

Ten or more counts support this clonotype. The chain links TRBV10-3 to TRBJ2-5; 9 bases are shared with TRBD1. The J segment lost 5 bases and the V segment lost 0 bases, leaving 4 bases of the junction unmatched. Looked up from germline, CDR1 is ENHRY and CDR2 is SYGVKD. The CDR3 totals 15 residues. CDR3 loop: CAISESAGTGETQYF. The CDR3 DNA reads TGTGCCATCAGTGAGTCAGCCGGGACAGGGGAGACCCAGTACTTC.

This clonotype was found many times. The V gene is TRBV27, the J gene TRBJ1-5, with 7 positions matching TRBD1. V gave up 4 bases and J gave up 6 bases; unmatched junction bases: 3. This CDR3 contains 13 residues. CDR1 and CDR2 from the germline V gene are MNHEY and SMNVEV (reference sequence). In nucleotides, the CDR3 is TGTGCCAGCAGTTCAGGGGGGGTTCAGCCCCAGCATTTT. Its protein product is CASSSGGVQPQHF.

The rearrangement links TRBV4-2 to TRBJ2-3, with 7 bases fitting TRBD1. This CDR3 has 16 amino acids. Germline CDR1 is LGHNA and CDR2 is YNFKEQ. V was pared by 5 bases and J by 0 bases, with 8 bases of the junction left unmatched. CDR3 coding DNA: TGTGCCAGCAGCACCCCGACAGGGCGAAGCACAGATACGCAGTATTTT. Translating it yields CASSTPTGRSTDTQYF.

This chain connects TRBV20-1 to TRBJ2-1, with D perhaps given as TRBD1 or TRBD2 (5 bases each). Germline CDR1 reads DFQATT; CDR2 reads SNEGSKA (reference sequence). The V end lost 3 bases, the J end lost 6 bases, and 21 bases lay between the germline ends. This CDR3 spans 16 amino acids. The CDR3 coding sequence is TGCAGTGCTAGGAGCCGGGACGCCCAAGGGTTCAATGAGCAGTTCTTC. Translating gives CSARSRDAQGFNEQFF.

The rearrangement joins TRBV4-1 to TRBJ2-3, with a possible D match to TRBD1 (5 bases). CDR1 and CDR2 from the germline V gene are MGHRA and YSYEKL. V lost 0 bases to trimming and J lost 4 bases, with 14 bases between them. CDR3 length: 16 residues. The CDR3 reads CASSQDWGRVPDTQYF. The CDR3 DNA follows: TGCGCCAGCAGCCAAGATTGGGGCAGGGTCCCAGATACGCAGTATTTT.

This clonotype was seen a few times. The chain uses TRBV6-5 and TRBJ1-6, with D uncertain. V lost 0 bases and J lost 6, with 9 bases in between. The CDR3 runs to 15 residues. Germline V lookup: CDR1 MNHEY, CDR2 SVGAGI. CDR3 sequence (DNA): TGTGCCAGCAGTTACTCACCCCTCACTAATTCACCCCTCCACTTT. It specifies CASSYSPLTNSPLHF.